A single T cell receptor (beta chain) is shown here with its context. This clone's antigen is unknown. Base-call qualities are not available, and no considerably larger clone is one nucleotide away. The V end gives up 0 bases and the J end 5 bases, leaving 1 base in the junction not matched to a gene. The germline V gene yields SGDLS for CDR1 and YYNGEE for CDR2. The CDR3, from cysteine to phenylalanine, totals 13 residues. The DNA shown is the 39-base CDR3, in frame from base 1. Full-length TCR variable regions were amplified by 5' RACE PCR with constant-region reverse primers, and semi-nested PCR with Nested Universal Primer A was subsequently performed. Using the ReliaPrep RNA Cell Miniprep System, total RNA was extracted, and the SMARTer RACE 5'/3' Kit was then used to reverse transcribe the RNA into 5'RACE-ready cDNA. Multiplex adaptors were used to barcode full-length TCR alpha and beta libraries, and the barcoded libraries were sequenced on an Illumina MiSeq. The source study handled its data this way. For each of nine subset-tissue groups, sequencing data from the five patients were combined, and the groups were compared by unsupervised clustering of TCR gene usage. The Morisita-Horn index was used to calculate repertoire similarity, with shared sequences weighted according to their contribution to each repertoire. TCRdb passed the public sequencing reads through fastp at Q25 and MiXCR, retaining productive beta sequences. Rows merge per CDR3 protein into single entries with the most common DNA and genes. The V and J calls and clone size come from TCRdb's table, not from the authors' own analysis. This sample holds 40,000 to 65,000 distinct CDR3 sequences; about 24% were observed only once. Approximately 3.3% of the sample is held by the ten biggest clonotypes.

To purify naive CD4+ T cells, the Miltenyi Naive CD4+ T Cell Isolation kit was used, and CD25 microbeads served to deplete Tregs. Tregs, naive and memory CD4+ T cells from tumor, blood and ipsilateral draining lymph nodes of about five breast cancer patients underwent full-length TCR alpha and beta sequencing. Tumor tissue, along with lymph nodes from ipsilateral axillary dissection, was perfused with PBS, minced, and then digested using collagenase I and hyaluronidase. Sorted cell populations were confirmed by FACS to exceed 90% purity. This record comes from a study (dated by TCRdb to about 2015). Notes on the research overall: The study tested whether tumor-infiltrating Tregs in breast cancer are recruited from blood Tregs or converted in situ from other CD4+ T cell subsets. General study outcomes and caveats: Validation in the larger cohort was restricted to a single TCR beta V-J rearrangement rather than whole repertoires. The greatest overlap of tumor-infiltrating Treg TCR alpha and beta sequences was observed with tumor naive CD4+ T cells, followed by blood naive CD4+ T cells. In terms of TCR gene usage, tumor memory CD4+ T cells clustered together with blood and lymph node memory CD4+ cells, as well as with lymph node naive CD4+ cells.

Sequencing input: tumor-infiltrating naive CD4+ T cells sorted from the breast tumor. The intended sense of this specimen's cell subset or site label: naive CD4+ T cells, CD4+CD45RA+CD25-. This TCR derives from a female donor with breast cancer. The V gene is TRBV9 and the J gene is TRBJ2-5, and 7 junctional nucleotides match TRBD1. The CDR3 amino acid sequence is: CASSVGQGETQYF. The bases are TGTGCCAGCAGCGTAGGACAGGGTGAGACCCAGTACTTC.